This T cell receptor beta chain was documented in a study of T cell responses to AZD1222 COVID-19 vaccine. Libraries were prepared by immunoSEQ multiplex PCR; TCRdb keeps only in-frame clonotypes and omits some of them. The data show approximately 170,000 clones, about 91% seen once. The CDR3 length is 16 residues. Unmatched junction bases numbered 13, after V lost 6 bases and J lost 5 bases. Per germline, CDR1 KGHDR and CDR2 SFDVKD. This sequence originates from an adult who received the AZD1222 COVID-19 vaccine. This chain joins TRBV24-1 and TRBJ1-1, with TRBD1 matching 8 bases. The sequencing used peripheral blood, collected 28 days after the second AZD1222 dose. CDR3 sequence: CATSSRAQGAWTEAFF. The DNA for the CDR3 is TGTGCCACCAGTTCCCGAGCGCAGGGGGCTTGGACTGAAGCTTTCTTT.